These T cell receptor beta chains were read from a single sample in a study of early T cells in non-severe SARS-CoV-2 infection. TCRdb reanalysed the 5' RACE reads using MiXCR and keeps one entry per CDR3 protein. Among some 70,000 distinct CDR3 sequences listed, under 9.5% were seen once. Sequenced material: whole blood. The source is an adult who was a healthcare worker with PCR-confirmed SARS-CoV-2 infection or an uninfected control (not recorded which). CDR3s include the opening cysteine and the closing phenylalanine or tryptophan. D genes are given only for firm matches. Size tells how often a clone was seen (once, few, many) or the class of an expanded clone, and some rows leave it out.

j_call: TRBJ1-3; d_call: TRBD1; v_call: TRBV5-1; clone_size: .; cdr3_length: 18; cdr3_nt: TGCGCCAGCAGCTTACAACCGGGACAGGCGTACTCTGGAAACACCATATATTTT; cdr3_aa: CASSLQPGQAYSGNTIYF
j_call: TRBJ2-3; d_call: .; v_call: TRBV24-1; clone_size: many; cdr3_length: 13; cdr3_nt: TGTGCCACCAGTGACGTGAATGGAGATACGCAGTATTTT; cdr3_aa: CATSDVNGDTQYF
j_call: TRBJ2-2; d_call: TRBD2; v_call: TRBV11-2; clone_size: few; cdr3_length: 16; cdr3_nt: TGTGCCAGCAGATTGGGACTAGCGGGGATTGGCGGGGAGCTGTTTTTT; cdr3_aa: CASRLGLAGIGGELFF
j_call: TRBJ1-6; d_call: .; v_call: TRBV14; clone_size: .; cdr3_length: 15; cdr3_nt: TGTGCCAGCAGCCAAGAGTCACAGGGTCGATCACCCCTCCACTTT; cdr3_aa: CASSQESQGRSPLHF
j_call: TRBJ1-2; d_call: .; v_call: TRBV7-9; clone_size: few; cdr3_length: 14; cdr3_nt: TGTGCCAGCAGCTTAGGTCTAGGGTCTTATGGCTACACCTTC; cdr3_aa: CASSLGLGSYGYTF
j_call: TRBJ1-2; d_call: .; v_call: TRBV6-1; clone_size: many; cdr3_length: 17; cdr3_nt: TGTGCCAGCAGTGAAGCGGGGCAGCATCATGGGCCCTATGGCTACACCTTC; cdr3_aa: CASSEAGQHHGPYGYTF
j_call: TRBJ2-7; d_call: .; v_call: TRBV27; clone_size: few; cdr3_length: 13; cdr3_nt: TGTGCCAGCAGCGCAACTGCTAATTACGAGCAGTACTTC; cdr3_aa: CASSATANYEQYF
j_call: TRBJ2-1; d_call: .; v_call: TRBV5-4; clone_size: many; cdr3_length: 15; cdr3_nt: TGTGCCAGCAGCGGAAGGAGCTCCCTATACAATGAGCAGTTCTTC; cdr3_aa: CASSGRSSLYNEQFF
j_call: TRBJ2-1; d_call: .; v_call: TRBV9; clone_size: .; cdr3_length: 15; cdr3_nt: TGTGCCAGCAGCGTAGGTCTTAGTACCTACAATGAGCAGTTCTTC; cdr3_aa: CASSVGLSTYNEQFF
j_call: TRBJ1-2; d_call: .; v_call: TRBV29-1; clone_size: few; cdr3_length: 12; cdr3_nt: TGCAGCGTTCTTACAACAGGGAATGGCTACACCTTC; cdr3_aa: CSVLTTGNGYTF
j_call: TRBJ2-3; d_call: TRBD2; v_call: TRBV10-3; clone_size: .; cdr3_length: 14; cdr3_nt: TGTGCCATCAGTGCAACTAGCGGCACAGATACGCAGTATTTT; cdr3_aa: CAISATSGTDTQYF
j_call: TRBJ1-6; d_call: .; v_call: TRBV10-3; clone_size: .; cdr3_length: 16; cdr3_nt: TGTGCCATCAGTGAGTCCGGGACGGCCAATAATTCACCCCTCCACTTT; cdr3_aa: CAISESGTANNSPLHF
j_call: TRBJ2-7; d_call: .; v_call: TRBV6-6; clone_size: .; cdr3_length: 15; cdr3_nt: TGTGCCAGCAGTTACTCGGCGGCCCCGGCGTACGAGCAGTACTTC; cdr3_aa: CASSYSAAPAYEQYF
j_call: TRBJ1-3; d_call: .; v_call: TRBV12-3/TRBV12-4; clone_size: .; cdr3_length: 14; cdr3_nt: TGTGCCAGCAGCCTTATAAGTTCTGGAAACACCATATATTTT; cdr3_aa: CASSLISSGNTIYF
j_call: TRBJ2-7; d_call: .; v_call: TRBV27; clone_size: many; cdr3_length: 12; cdr3_nt: TGTGCCAGCAGCACCGCCAGCTACGAGCAGTACTTC; cdr3_aa: CASSTASYEQYF
j_call: TRBJ2-1; d_call: .; v_call: TRBV7-3; clone_size: .; cdr3_length: 15; cdr3_nt: TGTGCCAGCAGTAGCGGGACAGGCGCTTACAATGAGCAGTTCTTC; cdr3_aa: CASSSGTGAYNEQFF
j_call: TRBJ2-1; d_call: TRBD2; v_call: TRBV7-6; clone_size: .; cdr3_length: 16; cdr3_nt: TGTGCCAGCAGCTTAGGAACGGGACTAGCAATCAATGAGCAGTTCTTC; cdr3_aa: CASSLGTGLAINEQFF
j_call: TRBJ1-4; d_call: TRBD1; v_call: TRBV29-1; clone_size: many; cdr3_length: 13; cdr3_nt: TGCAGCGTACGACAGGGTTCTAATGAAAAACTGTTTTTT; cdr3_aa: CSVRQGSNEKLFF
j_call: TRBJ2-2; d_call: TRBD1; v_call: TRBV27; clone_size: .; cdr3_length: 14; cdr3_nt: TGTGCCAGCAGCCCGGACAGGTCCACCGGGGAGCTGTTTTTT; cdr3_aa: CASSPDRSTGELFF
j_call: TRBJ2-4; d_call: .; v_call: TRBV30; clone_size: many; cdr3_length: 15; cdr3_nt: TGTGCCTGGAGTGGGGATAATAAAAGTAAAAACATTCAGTACTTC; cdr3_aa: CAWSGDNKSKNIQYF
j_call: TRBJ2-2; d_call: .; v_call: TRBV5-4; clone_size: few; cdr3_length: 14; cdr3_nt: TGTGCCAGCAGCATTATCGGGGATGCCGGGGAGCTGTTTTTT; cdr3_aa: CASSIIGDAGELFF
j_call: TRBJ1-5; d_call: .; v_call: TRBV11-2; clone_size: many; cdr3_length: 13; cdr3_nt: TGTGCCAGCAGGTTCGGGGTTGGCCAGCCCCAGCATTTT; cdr3_aa: CASRFGVGQPQHF
j_call: TRBJ2-1; d_call: TRBD2; v_call: TRBV3-1; clone_size: many; cdr3_length: 15; cdr3_nt: TGTGCCAGCAGCCCGAGAACAGCGGGAGGGGGTGAGCAGTTCTTC; cdr3_aa: CASSPRTAGGGEQFF
j_call: TRBJ2-1; d_call: .; v_call: TRBV9; clone_size: .; cdr3_length: 14; cdr3_nt: TGTGCCACCTATTCGGGTGGTCAGAACAATGAGCAGTTCTTC; cdr3_aa: CATYSGGQNNEQFF
j_call: TRBJ2-3; d_call: .; v_call: TRBV11-2; clone_size: .; cdr3_length: 12; cdr3_nt: TGTGCCAGCAGCTGGGGACCAGATACGCAGTATTTT; cdr3_aa: CASSWGPDTQYF
j_call: TRBJ1-1; d_call: .; v_call: TRBV18; clone_size: few; cdr3_length: 15; cdr3_nt: TGTGCCAGCTCACCAAGTATGACAGCGAACACTGAAGCTTTTTTT; cdr3_aa: CASSPSMTANTEAFF
j_call: TRBJ2-5; d_call: .; v_call: TRBV7-6; clone_size: few; cdr3_length: 14; cdr3_nt: TGTGCCAGCAGCTCTGCCTTTTACCAAGAGACCCAGTACTTC; cdr3_aa: CASSSAFYQETQYF
j_call: TRBJ2-5; d_call: .; v_call: TRBV6-1; clone_size: many; cdr3_length: 15; cdr3_nt: TGTGCCAGCAGTCCAAACCCGGACTCACAAGAGACCCAGTACTTC; cdr3_aa: CASSPNPDSQETQYF
j_call: TRBJ2-1; d_call: .; v_call: TRBV10-1; clone_size: few; cdr3_length: 15; cdr3_nt: TGCGCCAGCAGTGGGGTCAAACACAACTACAATGAGCAGTTCTTC; cdr3_aa: CASSGVKHNYNEQFF
j_call: TRBJ1-6; d_call: TRBD1; v_call: TRBV6-6; clone_size: .; cdr3_length: 14; cdr3_nt: TGTGCCAGCAGTTACGGAGACAGGGGATCACCCCTCCACTTT; cdr3_aa: CASSYGDRGSPLHF
j_call: TRBJ2-7; d_call: .; v_call: TRBV7-2; clone_size: many; cdr3_length: 14; cdr3_nt: TGTGCCAGCAGCTTTCAGGCAGGATCCTACGAGCAGTACTTC; cdr3_aa: CASSFQAGSYEQYF
j_call: TRBJ2-1; d_call: .; v_call: TRBV7-9; clone_size: .; cdr3_length: 13; cdr3_nt: TGTGCCAGCAGCTTGTTTCCTCGGCCTGAGCAGTTCTTC; cdr3_aa: CASSLFPRPEQFF
j_call: TRBJ1-1; d_call: .; v_call: TRBV3-1; clone_size: .; cdr3_length: 16; cdr3_nt: TGTGCCAGCAGCCAACTCTCACTATCAAGGGGGACTGAAGCTTTCTTT; cdr3_aa: CASSQLSLSRGTEAFF
j_call: TRBJ2-7; d_call: TRBD1; v_call: TRBV19; clone_size: few; cdr3_length: 14; cdr3_nt: TGTGCCAGTAGTATGGTGACAGGGGCCTACGAGCAGTACTTC; cdr3_aa: CASSMVTGAYEQYF
j_call: TRBJ1-4; d_call: .; v_call: TRBV24-1; clone_size: many; cdr3_length: 13; cdr3_nt: TGTGCCACCAGTGATAATACTTCGGAAAAACTGTTTTTT; cdr3_aa: CATSDNTSEKLFF
j_call: TRBJ1-2; d_call: TRBD1; v_call: TRBV6-6; clone_size: many; cdr3_length: 18; cdr3_nt: TGTGCCAGCTTCCCACAATCAAGACAGGGCCGTATCAACTATGGCTACACCTTC; cdr3_aa: CASFPQSRQGRINYGYTF
j_call: TRBJ2-5; d_call: .; v_call: TRBV11-1; clone_size: many; cdr3_length: 14; cdr3_nt: TGTGCCAGCAGCCTAGACAGCAACCAAGAGACCCAGTACTTC; cdr3_aa: CASSLDSNQETQYF
j_call: TRBJ2-5; d_call: .; v_call: TRBV7-9; clone_size: many; cdr3_length: 15; cdr3_nt: TGTGCCAGCAGCCCCACCTCCCAGGGCGACGAGACCCAGTACTTC; cdr3_aa: CASSPTSQGDETQYF
j_call: TRBJ2-4; d_call: .; v_call: TRBV11-2; clone_size: .; cdr3_length: 13; cdr3_nt: TGTGCCAGCAGCTTAGTGCTAGCCAACATTCAGTACTTC; cdr3_aa: CASSLVLANIQYF
j_call: TRBJ2-3; d_call: .; v_call: TRBV28; clone_size: many; cdr3_length: 11; cdr3_nt: TGTGCCAGCAGCATTCGCGATACGCAGTATTTT; cdr3_aa: CASSIRDTQYF
j_call: TRBJ2-7; d_call: TRBD2; v_call: TRBV20-1; clone_size: .; cdr3_length: 15; cdr3_nt: TGCAGTGCTAGAGATAGCGGGGAGGCTTCCTACGAGCAGTACTTC; cdr3_aa: CSARDSGEASYEQYF
j_call: TRBJ1-6; d_call: .; v_call: TRBV4-1; clone_size: .; cdr3_length: 15; cdr3_nt: TGCGCCAGCAGCCAAGATCAAGCGGGACCTCCTTCCTCACACTTT; cdr3_aa: CASSQDQAGPPSSHF
j_call: TRBJ2-1; d_call: .; v_call: TRBV3-1; clone_size: few; cdr3_length: 13; cdr3_nt: TGTGCCAGCAGCCTAAAAGGAGGGAGAGGGCAGTTCTTC; cdr3_aa: CASSLKGGRGQFF
j_call: TRBJ2-5; d_call: .; v_call: TRBV2; clone_size: few; cdr3_length: 12; cdr3_nt: TGTGCCAGCAGTGCGGGGGTGGAGACCCAGTACTTC; cdr3_aa: CASSAGVETQYF
j_call: TRBJ1-4; d_call: .; v_call: TRBV20-1; clone_size: .; cdr3_length: 13; cdr3_nt: TGCAGTGCTAGAGCACAGATCAATGAAAAACTGTTTTTT; cdr3_aa: CSARAQINEKLFF
j_call: TRBJ2-7; d_call: .; v_call: TRBV20-1; clone_size: many; cdr3_length: 14; cdr3_nt: TGCAGTGCTAGTCTACGGGGTTTAGCGCAGGAGCAGTACTTC; cdr3_aa: CSASLRGLAQEQYF
j_call: TRBJ2-1; d_call: .; v_call: TRBV4-3; clone_size: many; cdr3_length: 16; cdr3_nt: TGCGCCAGCAGCCAAGATGTGGTCAGCTCCTACAATGAGCAGTTCTTC; cdr3_aa: CASSQDVVSSYNEQFF
j_call: TRBJ1-5; d_call: .; v_call: TRBV2; clone_size: few; cdr3_length: 15; cdr3_nt: TGTGCCAGCAGTGGGCAAATGGGGCCCAATCAGCCCCAGCATTTT; cdr3_aa: CASSGQMGPNQPQHF
j_call: TRBJ2-3; d_call: TRBD1; v_call: TRBV20-1; clone_size: many; cdr3_length: 20; cdr3_nt: TGCAGTGTTATCACGAATCCGGGACAGGGGTCGACTACTAGCACAGATACGCAGTATTTT; cdr3_aa: CSVITNPGQGSTTSTDTQYF
j_call: TRBJ1-4; d_call: .; v_call: TRBV4-2; clone_size: few; cdr3_length: 12; cdr3_nt: TGTGCCAGCACCAGGGATGCTGAAAAACTGTTTTTT; cdr3_aa: CASTRDAEKLFF